These T cell receptor beta chains were read from a single sample in a study of T-cell reconstitution after alpha-beta-depleted transplantation in children. TCRdb recomputed calls from the PCR reads with MiXCR, one row per CDR3 protein. The sample includes about 470,000 distinct CDR3 sequences, roughly 44% seen only once; the top ten take 27%. Sequences were derived from PBMCs, sampled before TCRalphabeta/CD19-depleted stem cell transplant. All receptors come from a girl aged 2 to 10 with aplastic anemia, due to receive a stem cell transplant. CDR3s include the opening cysteine and the closing phenylalanine or tryptophan. D genes are given only for firm matches. For some rows the clone size is stated as once, few or many, or as a class when expanded; others skip it.

.,.,TRBJ2-1,TRBV20-1,12,TGCAGTGCTCTTGGGCTAGCGACTGAGCAGTTCTTC,CSALGLATEQFF
once,.,TRBJ2-5,TRBV7-9,13,TGTGCCAGCAGCTTAGAGGTTTTGGAGACCCGGTACTTC,CASSLEVLETRYF
few,.,TRBJ2-2,TRBV5-1,14,TGCGCCAGCAGCGCACGGCAAAACACCGGGGAGCTGTTTTTT,CASSARQNTGELFF
once,.,TRBJ1-1,TRBV6-5,14,TGTGCCAGCAGTCACCGGGACGGGGCCGGTGAAGCTTTCTTT,CASSHRDGAGEAFF
few,TRBD2,TRBJ2-5,TRBV7-9,17,TGTGCCAGCAGCAAGGACACTAGCGGGAGGGCCTTAGAGACCCAGTACTTC,CASSKDTSGRALETQYF
.,.,TRBJ2-3,TRBV3-1,15,TGTGCCAGCAGCCAAGATCCGGGGCACACAGATACGCAGTATTTT,CASSQDPGHTDTQYF
.,.,TRBJ2-7,TRBV28,13,TGTGCCAGCACAAGCCCAGGGACCTACGAGCAGTACTTC,CASTSPGTYEQYF
many,.,TRBJ2-7,TRBV20-1,11,TGCAGTGCTAGAGAAGCTAAGGAGCAGTACTTC,CSAREAKEQYF
once,.,TRBJ2-3,TRBV10-1,13,TGCGCCAGCAGTGAGCAGCGCACAGATACGCAGTATTTT,CASSEQRTDTQYF
many,.,TRBJ1-1,TRBV12-3/TRBV12-4,13,TGTGCCAGCAGAAGACAGTTTCCCACTGAAGCTTTCTTT,CASRRQFPTEAFF